This entry lists 20 T cell receptor beta chains sequenced from one sample in a study of T cells in Graves' hyperthyroidism and ophthalmopathy. RNA transcripts served as the template for amplifying TCR beta CDR3 regions. First-round RT-PCR with HTBI primers amplified the TCR CDR3 region. TCRdb reprocessed the multiplex PCR reads with MiXCR, giving one entry per CDR3 protein. The sample shows 550,000 to 800,000 distinct CDR3 sequences, roughly 15% of them seen only once. The specimen sequenced was blood. These TCRs come from a man between 18 and 29 years old with Graves' hyperthyroidism.

This clonotype was picked up a small number of times. The V call is TRBV28, the J call TRBJ2-2, with 7 bases matching TRBD2. The germline V gene encodes CDR1 MDHEN and CDR2 SYDVKM. The CDR3 has 14 residues. After removal of 3 bases from V and 7 bases from J, the junction contained 5 bases not matched to a gene. CDR3 DNA sequence: TGTGCCAGCAGTTTCTTACCGGGGGGCGGGGAGCTGTTTTTT. Translated, it gives CASSFLPGGGELFF.

This chain connects TRBV4-1 to TRBJ1-2, with D possibly being TRBD1 (6 bases). Germline-derived CDR1 and CDR2 are MGHRA and YSYEKL. This CDR3 spans 15 amino acids. Trimming removed 4 bases at V and 4 bases at J, with 16 bases between. CDR3 amino acids: CASSLPGQKSYGYTF. CDR3 in DNA: TGCGCCAGCAGCCTACCAGGACAGAAATCCTATGGCTACACCTTC.

This chain joins TRBV12-3 or TRBV12-4 and TRBJ2-7; possibly TRBD2 for D (6 bases). The V and J ends lost 7 bases and 7 bases respectively, with 14 bases between them. This CDR3 has 12 amino acids. The CDR3 DNA is TGTGCCAGCACCCCGGGGACTGGGGAGCAGTACTTC. Its protein product is CASTPGTGEQYF.

This clonotype was recorded many times. The genes are TRBV12-3 or TRBV12-4 and TRBJ2-5; D is perhaps TRBD1 or TRBD2 (5 bases each). Trimming cost V 7 bases and J 2 bases, with 14 bases left between them. The CDR3 spans 14 residues. The CDR3: CASTPTEGQETQYF. The CDR3 DNA is TGTGCCAGCACCCCGACAGAGGGTCAAGAGACCCAGTACTTC.

The chain employs TRBV18 and TRBJ2-3; 7 nucleotides align to TRBD1. Trimming at V came to 5 bases and at J to 0 bases, leaving 8 bases not matched to a gene. Germline V gene data show CDR1 as KGHSH and CDR2 as LQKENI. The CDR3 totals 16 residues. CDR3: CASSTDRDQSTDTQYF. The CDR3 DNA reads TGTGCCAGCTCAACAGACAGGGACCAAAGCACAGATACGCAGTATTTT.

This clonotype was recorded a few times. The V and J genes are TRBV10-2 and TRBJ2-3, with D unresolved. Germline CDR1 and CDR2: WSHSY and SAAADI. V lost 7 bases, J lost 1 base, and 12 bases lay in between. The CDR3 has 14 residues. The CDR3 loop is CASKMGRGTDTQYF. The CDR3 DNA reads TGCGCCAGCAAAATGGGTCGGGGCACAGATACGCAGTATTTT.

A word on this clonotype: Being one base from a much bigger clone, this may be a read error. The chain has TRBV7-2 and TRBJ2-7, with TRBD2 matching over 7 bases. CDR3 length: 12 residues. The germline V gene has CDR1 SGHTA and CDR2 FQGNSA. CDR3 DNA sequence: TGTGACAGCAGCGGGGTACACGGCGAGCAGTACTTC. Residues: CDSSGVHGEQYF.

The chain couples TRBV6-1 to TRBJ2-5; no reliable D call. CDR3 length: 16 amino acids. Deletions cut 1 base from V and 3 bases from J, with 15 bases between. In germline, CDR1 is MNHNS, CDR2 SASEGT. This chain's CDR3 is CASSEEPVPTKETQYF. The CDR3 DNA is TGTGCCAGCAGTGAAGAGCCTGTGCCGACGAAAGAGACCCAGTACTTC.

Concerning this clonotype itself: This could be a read error, since a much larger clone is one nucleotide away. This chain joins TRBV11-3 and TRBJ2-7, with 8 bases identical to TRBD2. Germline V gene lookup returns CDR1 SGHNT and CDR2 YENEEA. The length of the CDR3 is 12 residues. CDR3 region: CVSTGTSNEQYF. In DNA form, the CDR3 reads TGTGTCAGCACCGGGACTAGTAACGAGCAGTACTTC.

The chain combines TRBV20-1 with TRBJ2-7; 7 bases are shared with TRBD2. The V segment lost 0 bases and the J segment 4 bases; nucleotides outside the gene matches: 6. The CDR3 loop spans 14 amino acids. Germline CDR1 DFQATT, CDR2 SNEGSKA (reference sequence). The CDR3 DNA follows: TGCAGTGCTAGAGAAGGGGCGGGAGCTTACGAGCAGTACTTC. Its translation is CSAREGAGAYEQYF.

The chain uses TRBV30 and TRBJ2-1, with 7 nucleotides matching TRBD2. Germline V CDR1 and CDR2: GTSNPN, SVGIG (reference sequence). The CDR3 is made up of 11 amino acids. V was clipped by 0 bases and J by 10 bases; unmatched bases: 0. This chain's CDR3 is CAWSVAGEQFF. For the CDR3, the DNA is TGTGCCTGGAGTGTAGCGGGGGAGCAGTTCTTC. Complete variable domain (other parts from reference TRBV30 and TRBJ2-1): SQTIHQWPATLVQPVGSPLSLECTVEGTSNPNLYWYRQAAGRGLQLLFYSVGIGQISSEVPQNLSASRPQDRQFILSSKKLLLSDSGFYLCAWSVAGEQFFGPGTRLTVL.

This clonotype has more than one count but fewer than ten. This chain uses TRBV29-1 with TRBJ2-4; D gene unclear. The CDR3 covers 12 residues. Germline V gene sequence: CDR1 SQVTM, CDR2 ANQGSEA. The V gene lost 0 bases and the J gene lost 5 bases, with 5 bases spanning the gap. The CDR3 bases are TGCAGCGTTGAAGACAGTCAAAACATTCAGTACTTC. It codes for CSVEDSQNIQYF.

The chain combines TRBV11-3 with TRBJ2-1; 9 bases match TRBD1. Trimming cost V 7 bases and J 8 bases; bases outside gene matches: 27. This CDR3 contains 20 residues. From germline, CDR1 is SGHNT and CDR2 YENEEA. The DNA of the CDR3 is TGTGCCAGCAACGTCCCCATCCGAAGGCCAGGGACAGGGAATTTCTATGAGCAGTTCTTC. Its translation is CASNVPIRRPGTGNFYEQFF. Full variable domain (rest looked up from reference TRBV11-3 and TRBJ2-1): EAGVVQSPRYKIIEKKQPVAFWCNPISGHNTLYWYLQNLGQGPELLIRYENEEAVDDSQLPKDRFSAERLKGVDSTLKIQPAELGDSAVYLCASNVPIRRPGTGNFYEQFFGPGTRLTVL.

V and J are TRBV28 and TRBJ2-1; either TRBD1 or TRBD2 may fit D (5 bases each). V shed 6 bases and J shed 0 bases, with 12 bases lying between them. This CDR3 has 15 amino acids. Germline CDR1 MDHEN, CDR2 SYDVKM. Here the CDR3 DNA reads TGTGCCAGCAGCGGGACCGCCGCCTCCTACAATGAGCAGTTCTTC. Protein product: CASSGTAASYNEQFF. The full variable domain, its missing parts supplied by reference TRBV28 and TRBJ2-1, is DVKVTQSSRYLVKRTGEKVFLECVQDMDHENMFWYRQDPGLGLRLIYFSYDVKMKEKGDIPEGYSVSREKKERFSLILESASTNQTSMYLCASSGTAASYNEQFFGPGTRLTVL.

In this sample, this clonotype turned up many times. V is TRBV20-1 and J is TRBJ1-2; the D gene is possibly TRBD1 (5 bases). Germline values: CDR1 DFQATT, CDR2 SNEGSKA (reference sequence). The germline V and J ends were trimmed by 0 bases and 6 bases, with 11 bases remaining between them. The CDR3 totals 13 residues. The CDR3 spells CSAREGRENGYTF. The CDR3 nucleotides are TGCAGTGCTAGAGAAGGCAGGGAGAATGGCTACACCTTC.

This clonotype was counted ten times or more. The V call is TRBV28, the J call TRBJ1-4; TRBD1 agrees at 7 bases. The V gene's germline CDR1 is MDHEN and CDR2 SYDVKM. V gave up 5 bases and J gave up 8 bases; unmatched junction bases: 8. CDR3 size: 14 residues. CDR3 region: CASSETGSDEKLFF. CDR3 DNA sequence: TGTGCCAGCAGTGAGACAGGGTCGGACGAAAAACTGTTTTTT. The complete variable domain, with remaining parts taken from reference TRBV28 and TRBJ1-4, reads DVKVTQSSRYLVKRTGEKVFLECVQDMDHENMFWYRQDPGLGLRLIYFSYDVKMKEKGDIPEGYSVSREKKERFSLILESASTNQTSMYLCASSETGSDEKLFFGSGTQLSVL.

The rearrangement uses TRBV9 and TRBJ1-2; D is unclear. V was shortened by 3 bases and J by 0 bases, with 12 bases between the two germline ends. The CDR3 has 15 amino acids. Germline CDR1 is SGDLS and CDR2 is YYNGEE. The CDR3 region has the DNA TGTGCCAGCAGCGCCGTAAGGAGACCTAACTATGGCTACACCTTC. Translation gives CASSAVRRPNYGYTF. The variable domain in full, with the rest retrieved from reference TRBV9 and TRBJ1-2, is DSGVTQTPKHLITATGQRVTLRCSPRSGDLSVYWYQQSLDQGLQFLIQYYNGEERAKGNILERFSAQQFPDLHSELNLSSLELGDSALYFCASSAVRRPNYGYTFGSGTRLTVV.

Written as DNA, the CDR3 is TGTGCCAGCAGCGTAGTGGATACAAACTATGGCTACACCTTC. The encoded protein is CASSVVDTNYGYTF. The J gene is TRBJ1-2, the V gene TRBV2, with no clear D. Germline CDR1 is SNHLY and CDR2 is FYNNEI. Between the trimmed V and J ends, which lost 6 bases and 2 bases, there was a span of 13 bases. The CDR3 consists of 14 residues. Full variable domain (rest looked up from reference TRBV2 and TRBJ1-2): EPEVTQTPSHQVTQMGQEVILRCVPISNHLYFYWYRQILGQKVEFLVSFYNNEISEKSEIFDDQFSVERPDGSNFTLKIRSTKLEDSAMYFCASSVVDTNYGYTFGSGTRLTVV.

In this sample, this clonotype turned up many times. The CDR3 DNA is TGTGCCAGCAGCCAAGGCTGGGGTGAGACCCAGTACTTC. It translates to CASSQGWGETQYF. V gene TRBV3-1 combines with J gene TRBJ2-5; D gene uncertain. The CDR3 runs to 13 residues. V shed 1 base and J shed 5 bases, with 8 bases lying between them. CDR1 LGHDT and CDR2 YNNKEL come from the germline V gene (reference sequence).

This rearrangement joins TRBV5-8 to TRBJ1-2, with 8 bases identical to TRBD1. The CDR3 has 18 residues. Germline CDR1 is SGHTS and CDR2 is YDEGEE. The V gene end was trimmed by 0 bases and the J gene end by 4 bases; junction bases not matched to a gene: 14. CDR3: CASSLVRGQAAYFYGYTF. CDR3 bases: TGTGCCAGCAGCTTGGTTCGGGGACAGGCAGCTTATTTCTATGGCTACACCTTC.